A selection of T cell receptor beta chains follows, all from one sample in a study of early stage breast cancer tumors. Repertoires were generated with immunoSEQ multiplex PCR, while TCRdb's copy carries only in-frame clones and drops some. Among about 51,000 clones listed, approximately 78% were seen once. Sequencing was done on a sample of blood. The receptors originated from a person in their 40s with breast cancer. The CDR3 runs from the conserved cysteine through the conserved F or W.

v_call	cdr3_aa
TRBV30	CAWPRGDRGLSESNQPQHF
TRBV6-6	CASSSQVSGNTIYF
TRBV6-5	CASSYNTIYGYTF
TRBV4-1	CASSLTRTNTEAFF
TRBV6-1	CASSRATMQNNEQFF
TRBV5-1	CASSLASTHQGGYTF
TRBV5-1	CASSLGTSGGNTDTQYF
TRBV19	CASSVVPGQGFYGYTF
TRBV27	CASSLSPTSYEQYF
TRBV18	CASSPPSRTDTIYF
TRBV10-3	CAISVGGAGGLNEQFF
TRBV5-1	CASSLVGGQETQYF
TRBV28	CASSSQGKDEKLFF